Below, 3 T cell receptor beta chains from the same sample are listed, as sequenced in a study of blood T cell repertoires in COVID-19. Measured with immunoSEQ multiplex PCR; TCRdb has only the in-frame clones, and not every one. The data show about 160,000 clones, about 88% seen once. The sequenced material came from PBMCs or T cells enriched from blood (not recorded which). These receptors came from a middle-aged man who had recovered from COVID-19.

This chain links TRBV5-1 with TRBJ2-3; TRBD2 agrees at 9 bases. The CDR3 has 17 amino acids. Germline V gene sequence: CDR1 SGHRS, CDR2 YFSETQ. V trimming: 0 bases; J trimming: 2 bases; junction bases outside the gene matches: 7. The CDR3 loop reads CASSLVASGINTDTQYF. The DNA of the CDR3 is TGCGCCAGCAGCTTGGTGGCTAGCGGGATTAACACAGATACGCAGTATTTT.

The rearrangement uses TRBV2 and TRBJ2-3; 12 bases are a match to TRBD2. After removal of 6 bases from V and 2 bases from J, the junction contained 15 bases not matched to a gene. The CDR3 has 19 amino acids. Per germline, CDR1 SNHLY and CDR2 FYNNEI. CDR3 nucleotide sequence: TGTGCCAGCAGACCCGGGACTAGCGGGCCTCGACGAGCCACAGATACGCAGTATTTT. Protein: CASRPGTSGPRRATDTQYF.

The chain is built from TRBV7-8 and TRBJ2-6; D possibly corresponds to TRBD1 (6 bases). Germline CDR1 is SGHVS and CDR2 is FQNEAQ. This CDR3 has 15 amino acids. V lost 8 bases and J 1 base, leaving 12 bases between the germline ends. The CDR3 is CASAIGGSGANVLTF. The CDR3 bases are TGTGCCAGCGCAATAGGGGGTTCTGGGGCCAACGTCCTGACTTTC.